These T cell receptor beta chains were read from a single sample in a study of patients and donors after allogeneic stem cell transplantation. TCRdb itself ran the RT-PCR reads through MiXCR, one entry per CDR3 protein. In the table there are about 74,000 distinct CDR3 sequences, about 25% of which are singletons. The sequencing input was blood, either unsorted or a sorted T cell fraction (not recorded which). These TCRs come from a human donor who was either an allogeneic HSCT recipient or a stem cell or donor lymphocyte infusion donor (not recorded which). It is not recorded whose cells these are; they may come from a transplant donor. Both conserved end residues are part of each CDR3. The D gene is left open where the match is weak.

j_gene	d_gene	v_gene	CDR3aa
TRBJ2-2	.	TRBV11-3	CASSLGVGTQITGELFF
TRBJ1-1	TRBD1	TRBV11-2	CASSTRTGVTEAFF
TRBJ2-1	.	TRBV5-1	CASSLSGTYNEQFF
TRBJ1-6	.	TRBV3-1	CASSQAPPGSPLHF
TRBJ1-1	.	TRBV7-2	CASSLAVGQVSFF
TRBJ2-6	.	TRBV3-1	CASSAYVGANVLTF
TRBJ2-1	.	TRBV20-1	CSARGSPYSINEQFF
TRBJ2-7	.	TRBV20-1	CSARDPAKLTYEQYF
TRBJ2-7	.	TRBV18	CASSPPEGNGIEQYF
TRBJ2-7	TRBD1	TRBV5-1	CASSLDRGSSYEQYF
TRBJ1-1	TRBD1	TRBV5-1	CASRFLGQAVGKGMNTEAFF
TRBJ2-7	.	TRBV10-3	CAISDSIYEQYF
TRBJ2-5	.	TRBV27	CASSLQGMETQYF
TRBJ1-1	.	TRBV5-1	CASSLYRGLDTEAFF
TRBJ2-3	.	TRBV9	CASSVEGGSTDTQYF
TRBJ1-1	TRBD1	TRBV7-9	CASSLAGTVEAFF
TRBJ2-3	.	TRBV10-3	CAISVWGDSTDTQYF
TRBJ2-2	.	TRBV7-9	CASSPFGGSGELFF
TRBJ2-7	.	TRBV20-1	CSARDIRADYEQYF
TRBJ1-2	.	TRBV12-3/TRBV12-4	CASSLALGRDYGYTF
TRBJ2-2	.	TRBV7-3	CASSLKRRTGELFF
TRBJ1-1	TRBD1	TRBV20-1	CSAPGQQNTEAFF
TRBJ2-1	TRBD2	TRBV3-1	CASSQETSGRAGVNNEQFF
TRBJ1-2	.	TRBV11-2	CASSLGEPGYTF
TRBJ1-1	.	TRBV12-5	CASGLVGTEAFF
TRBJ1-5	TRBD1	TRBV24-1	CAPPEDRGRFVNQPQHF
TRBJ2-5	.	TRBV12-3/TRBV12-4	CASSLWGETQYF
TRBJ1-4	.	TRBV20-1	CSARDRRGEKLFF
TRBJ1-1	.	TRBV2	CASSSRQAMNTEAFF
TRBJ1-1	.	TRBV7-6	CASSLALGSTEAFF
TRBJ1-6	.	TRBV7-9	CASSLYGSTSPLHF
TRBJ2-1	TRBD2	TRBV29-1	CSVERLAVNEQFF
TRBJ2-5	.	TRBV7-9	CASSPPTASMGTQYF
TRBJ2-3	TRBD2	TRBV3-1	CASSQARGLAGIGTQYF
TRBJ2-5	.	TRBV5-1	CASSLGDQETQYF
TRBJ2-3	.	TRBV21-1	CASSLTGAIVSTDTQYF
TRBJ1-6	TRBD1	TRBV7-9	CASSLQQGIISPLHF
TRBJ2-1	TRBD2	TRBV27	CASSLVAGGREQFF
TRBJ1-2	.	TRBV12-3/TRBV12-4	CASSFWPDSYGYTF
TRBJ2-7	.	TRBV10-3	CAISERQDPYEQYF
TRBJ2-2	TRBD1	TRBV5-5	CASSLSGTVNTGELFF
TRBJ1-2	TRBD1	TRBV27	CASSFGQDYGYTF
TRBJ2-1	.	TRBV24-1	CATSESGLYNEQFF
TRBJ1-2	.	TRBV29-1	CSVGPFTTTNYGYTF